The present T cell receptor (beta chain) was sequenced within a study of quantifying T cell responses using KT2 cells (dated by TCRdb to 2015 to 2018). Turning to the overall study: RNA was DNase-treated and reverse transcribed with TCR alpha and beta constant-region primers, mostly using SuperScript III. Under optimum conditions, the efficiency of the T4 ligation step was estimated to be more than 9.5%. PCR2 was run as a SYBR Green qPCR and stopped at a predetermined fluorescence threshold to avoid over-amplification.

Concerning this clonotype: Its antigen target is currently unknown. No much larger clone exists at a distance of one base, and base qualities are not known.

The receptor library was made with UMI-ligation and nested PCR. A single-stranded oligonucleotide bearing the Illumina SP2 sequence and a UMI was ligated to the 3' end of the cDNA with T4 RNA ligase 1. PCR1 ran approximately 4 cycles (98°C 15 s, 69°C 30 s, 72°C 40 s); the beta primer was an equimolar mix of RC1.1 and RC1.2 covering TRBC1 and TRBC2. Starting at PCR2, TCR alpha and beta chains were handled separately, and sample indices and Illumina adaptors were added. The UMI, placed after an 8-base spacer, consisted of 12 random nucleotides arranged as two hexamers with a spacer between them. Sequencing was done on an Illumina MiSeq using v2 2x251 paired-end chemistry, usually with 12 samples per run. To increase diversity, roughly 4.5-7.5% PhiX DNA was added to each sequencing library. The source study handled its data this way. Raw reads were converted to FASTQ with bcl2fastq and demultiplexed by dual indices using Demultiplexor. V and J genes were assigned by Decombinator through tag matching, with a single base-pair mismatch being allowed. Collapsinator used UMIs to correct both sequencing errors and frequency errors arising from PCR heterogeneity. CDR3Translator converted Decombinator identifiers to nucleotide sequence, translated to amino acids, and extracted CDR3 using C- and N-terminal motifs. Each distinct KT2 TCR was counted as a cluster of KT2 sequences sharing one unique molecular identifier. TCRdb ran its own pipeline on the public reads, namely fastp trimming at Q25 and MiXCR clone calling, and kept in-frame beta chains. CDR3 protein duplicates are merged, each entry listing the most common genes and DNA. In this record, the V and J calls reflect TCRdb's handling and not the investigators' own analysis. The sample table records 45,000 to 65,000 distinct CDR3 sequences; 9% to 15% of these occur just once. In total, the top ten clones hold around 9.9% of the sample.

What the research found in general, with its limitations: Counts of KT2 alpha and beta sequences scaled linearly with input KT2 cell number over several orders of magnitude. KT2 sequences were still detected at the lowest spike-in tested, roughly one KT2 cell per 100,000 PBMC. No side-by-side comparison between this pipeline and other TCR sequencing techniques was included in the study. Detection of KT2 sequences showed saturation at very high KT2 spike-in numbers.

V gives up 6 bases and J gives up 3 bases, and the segment between their germline ends measures 29 bases. The CDR3, from cysteine to phenylalanine, totals 19 residues. Only the CDR3 DNA stays, 57 bases, in frame from base 1. From the germline V gene, CDR1 is MNHNS and CDR2 is SASEGT. Known numbers of KT2, a T cell clone whose TCR had been sequenced previously, were spiked into unfractionated PBMC to test the sensitivity and accuracy of the pipeline. KT2 cells were mixed with a fixed number of PBMC to create a range of KT2-to-PBMC ratios. Source material: PBMCs spiked with cells of the T cell clone KT2. This clonotype originated in a human donor. This sequence uses TRBV6-1 and TRBJ2-5; the D gene is perhaps TRBD2, on 6 matching bases. CDR3 sequence: CASSQPRWGGNSIEETQYF. In nucleotides, the sequence is TGTGCCAGCAGCCAACCTCGCTGGGGCGGGAACTCAATCGAAGAGACCCAGTACTTC.